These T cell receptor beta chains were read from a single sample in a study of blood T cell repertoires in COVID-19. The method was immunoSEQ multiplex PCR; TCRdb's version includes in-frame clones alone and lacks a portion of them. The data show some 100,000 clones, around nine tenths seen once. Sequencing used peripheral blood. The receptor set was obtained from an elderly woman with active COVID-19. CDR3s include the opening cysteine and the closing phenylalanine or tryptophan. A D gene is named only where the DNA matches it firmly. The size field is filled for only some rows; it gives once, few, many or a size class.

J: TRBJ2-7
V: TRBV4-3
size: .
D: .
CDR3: CASSQQRHSYEQYF
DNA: TGCGCCAGCAGCCAACAGCGGCACTCCTACGAGCAGTACTTC

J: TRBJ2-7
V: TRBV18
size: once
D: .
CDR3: CTSAGHREDYEQYF
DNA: TGTACCAGCGCCGGACACCGCGAGGACTACGAGCAGTACTTC

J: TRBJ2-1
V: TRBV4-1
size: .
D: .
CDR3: CASSQDSGTRHNEQFF
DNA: TGCGCCAGCAGCCAAGATTCCGGGACTCGACACAATGAGCAGTTCTTC

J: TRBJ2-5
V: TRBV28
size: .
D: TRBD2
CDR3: CASLSGTQETQYF
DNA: TGTGCCAGTCTAAGCGGGACCCAAGAGACCCAGTACTTC

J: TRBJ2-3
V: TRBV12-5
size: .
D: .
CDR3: CASGLVLGGRKDTQYF
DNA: TGTGCTAGTGGTTTGGTACTGGGGGGACGGAAAGATACGCAGTATTTT

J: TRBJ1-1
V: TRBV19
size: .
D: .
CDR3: CASSIGQGPAAFF
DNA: TGTGCCAGTAGTATCGGGCAGGGCCCTGCAGCTTTCTTT

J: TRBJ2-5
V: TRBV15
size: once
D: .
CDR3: CATSRDLGVAEETQYF
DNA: TGTGCCACCAGCAGAGATCTCGGGGTAGCGGAAGAGACCCAGTACTTC

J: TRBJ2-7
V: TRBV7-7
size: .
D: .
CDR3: CASSLDGQSYEQYF
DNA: TGTGCTAGCAGCTTAGATGGACAGAGCTACGAGCAGTACTTC

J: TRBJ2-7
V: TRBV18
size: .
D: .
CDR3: CASSPLEGGWEQYF
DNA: TGTGCCAGCTCACCACTAGAAGGAGGGTGGGAGCAGTACTTC

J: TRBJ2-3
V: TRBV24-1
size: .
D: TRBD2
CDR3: CATPTLWPEIREGPGCEDTQYF
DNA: TGTGCCACCCCTACCTTGTGGCCGGAGATTCGGGAGGGCCCTGGATGTGAGGATACGCAGTATTTT

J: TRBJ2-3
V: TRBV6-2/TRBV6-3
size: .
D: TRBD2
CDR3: CASSYGTSGAYDTQYF
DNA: TGTGCCAGCAGTTACGGGACTAGCGGAGCCTATGATACGCAGTATTTT

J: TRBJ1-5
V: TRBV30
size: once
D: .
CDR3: CAWSVGGNQPQHF
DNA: TGTGCCTGGAGTGTAGGGGGAAATCAGCCCCAGCATTTT

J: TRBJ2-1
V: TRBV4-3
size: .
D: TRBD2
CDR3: CASSRSGSTYNEQFF
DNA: TGCGCCAGCAGCCGGAGCGGGAGCACCTACAATGAGCAGTTCTTC

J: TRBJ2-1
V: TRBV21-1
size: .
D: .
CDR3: CASSITTVSREGQDEQFF
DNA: TGTGCCAGCAGCATTACCACGGTGTCGCGGGAGGGCCAGGATGAGCAGTTCTTC

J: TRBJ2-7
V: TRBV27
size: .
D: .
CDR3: CASSFSSVGAGYEQYF
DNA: TGTGCCAGCAGTTTCTCGTCGGTGGGGGCTGGCTACGAGCAGTACTTC

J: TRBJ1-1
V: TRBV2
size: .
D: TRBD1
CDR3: CASSLRGSNTEAFF
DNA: TGTGCCAGCAGCCTCAGGGGGTCGAACACTGAAGCTTTCTTT

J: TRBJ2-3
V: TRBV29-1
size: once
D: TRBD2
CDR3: CSVGAGGPDTQYF
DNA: TGCAGCGTTGGGGCGGGAGGGCCAGATACGCAGTATTTT

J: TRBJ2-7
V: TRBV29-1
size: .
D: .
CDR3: CSVARQSHYEQYF
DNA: TGCAGCGTTGCCAGACAGAGCCACTACGAGCAGTACTTC

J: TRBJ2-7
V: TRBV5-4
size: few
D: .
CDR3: CASSPEARGEQYF
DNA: TGTGCCAGCAGCCCGGAGGCCCGGGGGGAGCAGTACTTC

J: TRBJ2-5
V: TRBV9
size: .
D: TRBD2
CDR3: CASSVASGRYQETQYF
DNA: TGTGCCAGCAGCGTAGCTAGCGGGAGGTACCAAGAGACCCAGTACTTC

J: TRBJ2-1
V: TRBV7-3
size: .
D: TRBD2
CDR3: CASSLQSAGANEQFF
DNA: TGTGCCAGCAGCTTACAATCCGCGGGAGCCAATGAGCAGTTCTTC

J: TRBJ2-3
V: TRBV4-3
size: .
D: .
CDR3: CASSQDSRGHTDTQYF
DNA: TGCGCCAGCAGCCAAGATTCCCGGGGACACACAGATACGCAGTATTTT

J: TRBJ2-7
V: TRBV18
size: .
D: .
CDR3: CASSGGAGNYEQYF
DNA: TGTGCCAGCTCAGGGGGGGCCGGAAACTACGAGCAGTACTTC

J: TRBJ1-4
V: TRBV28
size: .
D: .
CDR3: CASSLDRLVNEKLFF
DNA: TGTGCCAGCAGTCTCGACAGGCTAGTTAATGAAAAACTGTTTTTT

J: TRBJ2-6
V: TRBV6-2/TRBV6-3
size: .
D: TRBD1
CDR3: CASSADRVGANVLTF
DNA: TGTGCCAGCAGTGCGGACAGGGTCGGGGCCAACGTCCTGACTTTC

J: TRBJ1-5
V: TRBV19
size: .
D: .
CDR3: CASSEQGGQPQHF
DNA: TGTGCCAGTAGTGAGCAGGGAGGGCAGCCCCAGCATTTT

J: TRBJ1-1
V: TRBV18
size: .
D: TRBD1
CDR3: CASSSDRDTEAFF
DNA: TGTGCCAGCTCCTCGGACAGGGACACTGAAGCTTTCTTT

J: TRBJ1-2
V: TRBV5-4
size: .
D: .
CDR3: CASRGGAGSSYGYTF
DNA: TGTGCCAGCAGGGGGGGGGCAGGGTCTAGCTATGGCTACACCTTC

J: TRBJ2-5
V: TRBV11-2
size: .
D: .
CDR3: CASSEGTFQETQYF
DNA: TGTGCCAGCAGCGAGGGAACTTTCCAAGAGACCCAGTACTTC